What follows is one T cell receptor (beta chain) and its context. The antigen is undetermined. This sample was taken from a study of shared clonotypes between healthy human individuals. CDR1 and CDR2 (germline): SGHRS, YFSETQ. Trimming took 0 bases from V and 0 from J, leaving 7 bases between them. This CDR3 is built from 15 residues. General study findings and limits: Sequencing depth was a factor that was expected to affect clonotype sharing among donors. Generation probabilities were higher for clonotypes shared across all four sorted-subset donors than for unshared ones.

Sequenced by immunoSEQ multiplex PCR; TCRdb stores in-frame clones only, minus some. The table has approximately 2.5 million clones, over 85% seen once. The V and J genes are TRBV5-1 and TRBJ1-3; D possibly corresponds to TRBD1 (5 bases). The sequencing sample was made of naive CD4+ T cells sorted from blood. Stated subset: CD45RA+ positively selected. The TCR was taken from a man aged 18 to 30 in good health. For the CDR3, the DNA is TGCGCCAGCAGCTTGGACAGGAACTCTGGAAACACCATATATTTT. This codes for CASSLDRNSGNTIYF.